This TCR beta chain comes out of a study of post-analysis software for immune sequencing data. In the study overall: Disease trajectories encompassed relapsing-remitting, secondary progressive and progressive-relapsing multiple sclerosis. General study findings and limits: There were a handful of TRBV segments more frequent in patients than controls, and TRBV5-6, TRBV5-1 and TRBV20-1 were among them.

The CDR3 runs 16 residues. V was clipped by 4 bases and J by 4 bases; unmatched bases: 5. Per germline, CDR1 SGDLS and CDR2 YYNGEE. Unique-molecular-identifier-tagged TCR beta cDNA libraries were used. Each sample of roughly 0.9 to 11 million input T cells yielded about 500,000 cDNA molecules, so each molecule approximated one T cell. MiXCR, applied by TCRdb to the PCR reads, yields one record per CDR3 protein. The sample has a few hundred thousand distinct CDR3 sequences, roughly 45% seen once. Worth noting for this clonotype: Its specificity is not known.

The clonotype was recovered from a girl aged 10 to 17 with multiple sclerosis. Source material: blood. The chain is built from TRBV9 and TRBJ2-3, with TRBD2 matching 14 bases. This chain's CDR3 is CASSPRGLAGADTQYF. The CDR3 DNA reads as TGTGCCAGCAGCCCCCGGGGACTAGCGGGAGCAGATACGCAGTATTTT. Looking up the rest from reference TRBV9 and TRBJ2-3 gives the full variable domain: DSGVTQTPKHLITATGQRVTLRCSPRSGDLSVYWYQQSLDQGLQFLIQYYNGEERAKGNILERFSAQQFPDLHSELNLSSLELGDSALYFCASSPRGLAGADTQYFGPGTRLTVL.